Sample share makes the clone carrying this T cell receptor beta chain medium-sized. Germline CDR1 is MNHNY and CDR2 is SVGAGI (reference sequence). With 4 bases removed from V and 8 bases from J, the gap between germline ends came to 17 bases. This CDR3 contains 15 residues. This specimen comes from a study of tumor-infiltrating lymphocytes in primary liver carcinoma. From 500 ng of total RNA, TCR beta-specific cDNA was reverse-transcribed using a constant-region primer. Slightly modified ARM-PCR, run as three nested multiplex PCR rounds, produced the TCR beta libraries. Running around 10 cycles apiece, the first two PCR rounds relied on TRBV1-TRBV30 forward primers together with a C-beta reverse primer. TCRdb fed the multiplex PCR reads into MiXCR, producing one record per CDR3 protein. The profile shows 20,000 to 25,000 distinct CDR3 sequences, 70% to 90% of them singletons. Co-extraction of both nucleic acids (RNA and DNA) used roughly 20-34 mg of unsorted bulk tissue. The patients, who had chronic HBV infection, were treatment-naive (untreated).

The rearrangement links TRBV6-6 to TRBJ1-4; perhaps TRBD1 as D (5 bases). This TCR was recovered from a woman aged 25-40 years with primary liver carcinoma and hepatitis B virus infection. The sample taken for sequencing was liver tumor tissue from sampling region 2. Subset noted: tumor region T2, inferior pole. The CDR3 sequence is CASSSSGTANEKLFF. CDR3 bases: TGTGCCAGCAGTTCCTCCGGGACGGCGAACGAAAAACTGTTTTTT.